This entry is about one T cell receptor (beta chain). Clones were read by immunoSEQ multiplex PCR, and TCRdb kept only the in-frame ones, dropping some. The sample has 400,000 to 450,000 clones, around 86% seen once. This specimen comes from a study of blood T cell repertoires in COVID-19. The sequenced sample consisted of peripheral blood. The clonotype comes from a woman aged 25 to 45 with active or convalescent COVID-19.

The CDR3 region is CASSDSPNQPQHF. In DNA, the CDR3 is TGTGCCAGCAGTGACAGCCCCAATCAGCCCCAGCATTTT. This rearrangement joins TRBV27 to TRBJ1-5; D might be TRBD1 (5 bases). The V end lost 5 bases, the J end lost 3 bases, and 8 bases lay between the germline ends. The CDR3 covers 13 residues. Germline V gene data show CDR1 as MNHEY and CDR2 as SMNVEV (reference sequence).